Included here is one T cell receptor beta chain sequence, with context. The antigen is undetermined. This record belongs to a study of graft-versus-host responses after intestinal transplantation. On the study more broadly: Recipients underwent multivisceral, liver-intestinal, or isolated intestinal transplants. Tacrolimus and steroids were given for two to three years to all recipients after anti-thymocyte globulin induction.

Study-wide results and caveats: Early post-transplant falls in HvG clones accompanied the peak levels of circulating GvH clones.

Profiling relied on immunoSEQ multiplex PCR, and the TCRdb table lists in-frame clones only, not all of them. The sample has roughly 69,000 clones; over 90% are singletons. Germline V CDR1 and CDR2: SGHTA, FQGTGA. V shed 3 bases and J 6 bases; nucleotides not matched to a gene: 9. This CDR3 spans 15 amino acids. This specimen was unstimulated CD8+ T cells sorted from spleen or lymph node cells, taken before transplant. The chain employs TRBV7-3 and TRBJ2-3, with 7 bases matching TRBD2. The receptor was derived from a human donor who was the organ donor for an intestinal transplant. The CDR3 spells CASSLNAGVGDTQYF. In nucleotides, the CDR3 is TGTGCCAGCAGCTTGAATGCGGGAGTTGGGGATACGCAGTATTTT.